This TCR beta chain came from a study of vaccination and CD4 T cells after COVID-19. About the study: Each post-COVID sample was drawn after diagnosis, and the median interval was around 100 days (range 35 to 161). Overlapping SARS-CoV-2, HCoV-NL63, HCoV-OC43 and HCoV-229E spike peptides stimulated the cells.

An Oncomine TCR Beta short-read assay was used to sequence the DNA from cultured CD4+ T cells. MiXCR was run by TCRdb on the PCR reads, yielding one entry per CDR3 protein. The sample holds approximately 9,000 distinct CDR3 sequences, about half seen once. Sample treatment: roughly 10-day PBMC culture with coronavirus spike peptide pools or control peptides (ViraFEST assay). Negative selection yielded CD4+ T cells from day-10 cultures. General study points: Spike mono-reactivity applied to 304 of 307 vaccine-specific clones detected in convalescent patients.

V dropped 5 bases and J dropped 3 bases, with 11 bases sitting between them. Germline values: CDR1 MNHNS, CDR2 SASEGT. The CDR3 has 14 residues. Concerning this clonotype: The antigen remains unidentified.

V gene TRBV6-1 combines with J gene TRBJ1-5, with D perhaps matching TRBD1 (6 bases). The sequenced sample was CD4+ T cells from blood, cultured in vitro. The sequence derives from a human donor who had recovered from COVID-19. The CDR3 DNA follows: TGTGCCAGCAGTCAGGACAGCGCCAATCAGCCCCAGCATTTT. This encodes CASSQDSANQPQHF.